This is a list of T cell receptor beta chains from one sample in a study of blood T cell repertoires in COVID-19. The data were produced by immunoSEQ multiplex PCR, yet TCRdb's version contains in-frame clones alone and is incomplete. Of about 360,000 clones listed, around nine tenths are singletons. The material sequenced was peripheral blood. These receptors came from a human donor in a cohort sampled during active COVID-19. The CDR3 runs from the conserved cysteine through the conserved F or W. The D gene is left open where the match is weak. Clone size appears in some rows only: once, few, many, or a class for an expanded clone.

clone size	V gene	J gene	D gene	CDR3 DNA	CDR3 protein
NA	TRBV2	TRBJ2-1	NA	TGTGCCAGCAGCGCCGCCCGGAGTGAGCAGTTCTTC	CASSAARSEQFF
NA	TRBV19	TRBJ2-5	NA	TGTGCCAGTAGTATAGGGTTCCGCCCGGGGGAGACCCAGTACTTC	CASSIGFRPGETQYF
NA	TRBV10-3	TRBJ2-3	NA	TGTGCCATCGGGAGTGGAGTAAACACAGATACGCAGTATTTT	CAIGSGVNTDTQYF
NA	TRBV5-4	TRBJ2-7	TRBD1	TGTGCCAGCAGCTTCCCCGGGGACAGTGTTTACGAGCAGTACTTC	CASSFPGDSVYEQYF
NA	TRBV27	TRBJ1-1	NA	TGTGCCAGCAGTCCAACAGACGTCACTGAAGCTTTCTTT	CASSPTDVTEAFF
NA	TRBV19	TRBJ1-1	NA	TGTGCCAGTAGTATGAGCGGGGGGTCCACTGAAGCTTTCTTT	CASSMSGGSTEAFF
NA	TRBV7-2	TRBJ2-7	NA	TGTGCCAGCAGTTATAGAGGGGGGGCACAGGTCTCCTACGAGCAGTACTTC	CASSYRGGAQVSYEQYF
NA	TRBV5-6	TRBJ1-2	NA	TGTGCCAGCAGCAGGGGCTACGGCTACACCTTC	CASSRGYGYTF
NA	TRBV3-1/TRBV3-2	TRBJ2-1	NA	TGTGCCAGCAGCCACTTTACGGGGAGAGCCTACAATGAGCAGTTCTTC	CASSHFTGRAYNEQFF
NA	TRBV27	TRBJ1-1	NA	TGTGCCAGCAGTTTTGAGGGCCCGCCGTTGAACACTGAAGCTTTCTTT	CASSFEGPPLNTEAFF
NA	TRBV6-6	TRBJ1-1	NA	TGTGCCAGCCGGGTGGAAGTGGCTGAAGCTTTCTTT	CASRVEVAEAFF
few	TRBV2	TRBJ1-5	NA	TGTGCCAGCCGGGGAGGAGGTGACAATCAGCCCCAGCATTTT	CASRGGGDNQPQHF
few	TRBV6-5	TRBJ1-5	TRBD1	TGTGCCAGCAGCTCTACAGGGGCTCGGCAGCCCCAGCATTTT	CASSSTGARQPQHF
NA	TRBV2	TRBJ2-1	TRBD1	TGTGCCAGCGTAGGGACAGGCGGCTCCTACAATGAGCAGTTCTTC	CASVGTGGSYNEQFF
NA	TRBV7-2	TRBJ1-2	NA	TGTGCCAGCAGCAGGCTCGGCTCAGGCTATGGCTACACCTTC	CASSRLGSGYGYTF
NA	TRBV18	TRBJ1-3	TRBD1	TGTGCCAGCTCACCTCCTGGACAGGGGGCGAGAAACACCATATATTTT	CASSPPGQGARNTIYF
NA	TRBV10-3	TRBJ1-1	TRBD1	TGTGCCATCAGTGAGCGGACAGGGCAAGGACGGGACACTGAAGCTTTCTTT	CAISERTGQGRDTEAFF
NA	TRBV3-1/TRBV3-2	TRBJ1-5	NA	TGTGCCAGCAGCCCATCAGGGGCTACTCAGCCCCAGCATTTT	CASSPSGATQPQHF
NA	TRBV5-1	TRBJ1-1	NA	TGCGCCAGCAGCTTGGGAGGGTTGGGCACTGAAGCTTTCTTT	CASSLGGLGTEAFF
few	TRBV5-6	TRBJ1-1	NA	TGTGCCAGCAGCCTTGTCTTCGACACTGAAGCTTTCTTT	CASSLVFDTEAFF
NA	TRBV5-6	TRBJ2-5	NA	TGTGCCAGCAGCTTAGGGGGTAGAGAGACCCAGTACTTC	CASSLGGRETQYF
NA	TRBV5-1	TRBJ1-4	NA	TGCGCCAGCAGCTTGGGACAGATACCTAATGAAAAACTGTTTTTT	CASSLGQIPNEKLFF